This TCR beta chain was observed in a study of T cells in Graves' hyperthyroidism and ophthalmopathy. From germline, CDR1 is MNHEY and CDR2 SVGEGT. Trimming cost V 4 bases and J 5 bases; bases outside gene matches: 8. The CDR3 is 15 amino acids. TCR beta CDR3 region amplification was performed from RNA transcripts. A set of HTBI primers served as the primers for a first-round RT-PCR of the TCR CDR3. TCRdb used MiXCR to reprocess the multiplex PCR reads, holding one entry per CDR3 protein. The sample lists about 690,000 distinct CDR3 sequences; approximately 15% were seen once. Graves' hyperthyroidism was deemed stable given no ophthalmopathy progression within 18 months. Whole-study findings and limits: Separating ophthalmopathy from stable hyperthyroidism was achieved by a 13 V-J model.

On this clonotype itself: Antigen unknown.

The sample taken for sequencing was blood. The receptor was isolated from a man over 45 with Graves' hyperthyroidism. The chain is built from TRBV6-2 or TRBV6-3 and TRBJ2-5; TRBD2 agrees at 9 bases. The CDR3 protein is CASSWDSGSYETQYF. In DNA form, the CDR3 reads TGTGCCAGCAGTTGGGATAGCGGGAGTTACGAGACCCAGTACTTC.